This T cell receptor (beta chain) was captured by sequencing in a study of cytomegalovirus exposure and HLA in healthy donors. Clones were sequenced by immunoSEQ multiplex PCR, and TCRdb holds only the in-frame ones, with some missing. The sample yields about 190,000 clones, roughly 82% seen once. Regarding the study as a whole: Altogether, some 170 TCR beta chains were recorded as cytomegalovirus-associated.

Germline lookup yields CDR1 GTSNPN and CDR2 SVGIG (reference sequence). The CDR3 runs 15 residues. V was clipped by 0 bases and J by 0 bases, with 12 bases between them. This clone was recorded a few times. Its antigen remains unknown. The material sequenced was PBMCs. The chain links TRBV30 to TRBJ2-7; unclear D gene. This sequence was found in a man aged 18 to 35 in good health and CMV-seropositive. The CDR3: CAWSVSTFSSYEQYF. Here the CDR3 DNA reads TGTGCCTGGAGTGTAAGTACTTTTAGCTCCTACGAGCAGTACTTC.